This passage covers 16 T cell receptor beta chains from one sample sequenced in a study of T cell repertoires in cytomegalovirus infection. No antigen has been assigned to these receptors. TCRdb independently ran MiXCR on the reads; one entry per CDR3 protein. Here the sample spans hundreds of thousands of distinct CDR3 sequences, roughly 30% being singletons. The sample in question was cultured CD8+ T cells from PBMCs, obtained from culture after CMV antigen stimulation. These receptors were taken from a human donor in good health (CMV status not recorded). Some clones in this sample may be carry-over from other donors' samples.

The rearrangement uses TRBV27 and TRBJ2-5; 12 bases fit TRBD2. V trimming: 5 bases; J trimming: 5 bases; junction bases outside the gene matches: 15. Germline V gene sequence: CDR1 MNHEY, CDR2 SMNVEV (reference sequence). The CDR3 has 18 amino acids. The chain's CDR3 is CASSLTPSGGAWGETQYF. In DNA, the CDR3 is TGTGCCAGCAGTCTAACTCCTAGCGGGGGGGCCTGGGGGGAGACCCAGTACTTC.

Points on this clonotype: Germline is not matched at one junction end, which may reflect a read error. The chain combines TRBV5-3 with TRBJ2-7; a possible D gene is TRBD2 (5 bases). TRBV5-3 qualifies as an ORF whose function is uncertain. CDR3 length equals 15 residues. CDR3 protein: CASSLRRELTYEQYF. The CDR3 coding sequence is TGTGCCAGCAGCTTGAGAAGGGAGCTTACCTACGAGCAGTACTTC.

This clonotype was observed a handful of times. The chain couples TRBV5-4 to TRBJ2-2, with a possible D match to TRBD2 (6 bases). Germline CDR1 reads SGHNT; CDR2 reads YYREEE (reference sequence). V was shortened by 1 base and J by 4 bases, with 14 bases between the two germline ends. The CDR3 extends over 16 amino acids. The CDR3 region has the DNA TGTGCCAGCAGCTTGCGGGAGCAGGGCAGCACCGGGGAGCTGTTTTTT. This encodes CASSLREQGSTGELFF.

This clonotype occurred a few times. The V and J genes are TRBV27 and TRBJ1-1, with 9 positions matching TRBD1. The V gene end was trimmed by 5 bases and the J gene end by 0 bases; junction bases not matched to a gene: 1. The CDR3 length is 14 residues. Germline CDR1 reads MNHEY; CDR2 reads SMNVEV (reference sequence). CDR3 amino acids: CASSGQGLNTEAFF. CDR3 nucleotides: TGTGCCAGCAGTGGACAGGGGTTGAACACTGAAGCTTTCTTT.

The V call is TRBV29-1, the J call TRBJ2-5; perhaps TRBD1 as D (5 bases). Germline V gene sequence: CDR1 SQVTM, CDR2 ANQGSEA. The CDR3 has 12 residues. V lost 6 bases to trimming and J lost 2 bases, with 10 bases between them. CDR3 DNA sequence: TGCAGCGTCCCGACAGAACAAGAGACCCAGTACTTC. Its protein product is CSVPTEQETQYF.

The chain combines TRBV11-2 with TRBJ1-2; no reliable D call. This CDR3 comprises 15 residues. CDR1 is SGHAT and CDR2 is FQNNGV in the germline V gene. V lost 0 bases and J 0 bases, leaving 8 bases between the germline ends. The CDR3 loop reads CASSLDPGSNYGYTF. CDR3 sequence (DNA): TGTGCCAGCAGCTTAGATCCGGGATCTAACTATGGCTACACCTTC.

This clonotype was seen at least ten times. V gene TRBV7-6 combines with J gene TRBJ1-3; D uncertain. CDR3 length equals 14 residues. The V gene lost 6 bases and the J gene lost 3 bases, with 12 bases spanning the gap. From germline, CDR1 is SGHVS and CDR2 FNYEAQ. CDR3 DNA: TGTGCCAGCAGTTTCGGGGAGTTTGGAAACACCATATATTTT. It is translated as CASSFGEFGNTIYF. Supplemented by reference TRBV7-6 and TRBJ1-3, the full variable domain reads GAGVSQSPRYKVTKRGQDVALRCDPISGHVSLYWYRQALGQGPEFLTYFNYEAQQDKSGLPNDRFSAERPEGSISTLTIQRTEQRDSAMYRCASSFGEFGNTIYFGEGSWLTVV.

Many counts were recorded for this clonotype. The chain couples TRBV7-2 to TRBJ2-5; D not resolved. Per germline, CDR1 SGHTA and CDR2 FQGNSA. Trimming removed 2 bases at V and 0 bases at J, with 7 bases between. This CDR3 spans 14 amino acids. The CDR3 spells CASSLIGYQETQYF. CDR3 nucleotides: TGTGCCAGCAGCTTAATTGGTTACCAAGAGACCCAGTACTTC.

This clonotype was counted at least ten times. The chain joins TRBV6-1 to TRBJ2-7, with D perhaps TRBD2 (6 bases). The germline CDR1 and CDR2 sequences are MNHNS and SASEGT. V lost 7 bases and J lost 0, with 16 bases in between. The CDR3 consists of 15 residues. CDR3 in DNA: TGTGCCAGCACCAGGGAGGCATTAGCCTCCTACGAGCAGTACGTC. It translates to CASTREALASYEQYV.

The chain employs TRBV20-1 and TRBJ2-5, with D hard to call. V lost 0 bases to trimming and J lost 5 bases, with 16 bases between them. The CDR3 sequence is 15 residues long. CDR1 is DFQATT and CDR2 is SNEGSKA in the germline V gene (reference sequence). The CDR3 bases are TGCAGTGCTAGAGATTGGATGGGTTGGCCGGAGACCCAGTACTTC. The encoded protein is CSARDWMGWPETQYF.

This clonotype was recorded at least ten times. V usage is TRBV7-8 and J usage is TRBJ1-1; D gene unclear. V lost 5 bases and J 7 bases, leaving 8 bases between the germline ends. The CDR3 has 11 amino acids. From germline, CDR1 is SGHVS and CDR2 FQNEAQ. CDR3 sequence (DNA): TGTGCCAGCAGCCCAAAGGGTGAAGCTTTCTTT. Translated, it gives CASSPKGEAFF.

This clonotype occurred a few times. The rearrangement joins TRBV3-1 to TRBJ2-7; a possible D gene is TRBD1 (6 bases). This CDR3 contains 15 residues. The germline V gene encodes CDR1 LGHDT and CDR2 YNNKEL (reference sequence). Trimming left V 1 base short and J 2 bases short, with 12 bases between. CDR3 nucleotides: TGTGCCAGCAGCCAAGTTTCAGGGGATACCTACGAGCAGTACTTC. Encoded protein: CASSQVSGDTYEQYF.

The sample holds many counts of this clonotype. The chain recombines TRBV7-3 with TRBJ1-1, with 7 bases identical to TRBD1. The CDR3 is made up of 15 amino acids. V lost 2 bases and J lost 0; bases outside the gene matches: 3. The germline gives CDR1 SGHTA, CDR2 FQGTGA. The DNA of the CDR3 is TGTGCCAGCAGCTTAGAGGGGGCGGTGAACACTGAAGCTTTCTTT. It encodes CASSLEGAVNTEAFF.

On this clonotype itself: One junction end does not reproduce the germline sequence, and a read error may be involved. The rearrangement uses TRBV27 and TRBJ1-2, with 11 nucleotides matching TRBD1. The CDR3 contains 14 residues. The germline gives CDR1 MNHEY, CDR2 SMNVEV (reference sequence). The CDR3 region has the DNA TGTGCCAGCAGTCGTCGGACAGGGGGCTATGGCTACACCTTT. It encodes CASSRRTGGYGYTF.

CDR3 residues: CASDGTGGAGQPQHF. As DNA, the CDR3 is TGTGCCAGCGACGGGACAGGGGGCGCGGGTCAGCCCCAGCATTTT. V and J are TRBV6-2 or TRBV6-3 and TRBJ1-5; TRBD1 matches 12 bases. The J segment lost 6 bases and the V segment lost 8 bases, leaving 8 bases of the junction unmatched. The germline CDR1 and CDR2 sequences are MNHEY and SVGEGT. The CDR3 is 15 residues long.

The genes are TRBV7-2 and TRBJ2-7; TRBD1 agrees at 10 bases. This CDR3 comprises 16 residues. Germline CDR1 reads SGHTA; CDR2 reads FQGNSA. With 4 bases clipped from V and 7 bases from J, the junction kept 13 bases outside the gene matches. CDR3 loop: CASSYGNGTGAGEQYV. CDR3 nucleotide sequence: TGTGCCAGCAGCTACGGAAATGGGACAGGGGCGGGGGAGCAGTACGTC.